A selection of T cell receptor beta chains follows, all from one sample in a study of technical replicates of blood from several donors. TCRdb's copy holds only in-frame clones and misses some; the assay was immunoSEQ multiplex PCR. The data contain some 71,000 clones, around 97% of them singletons. Sequences were obtained from T cells isolated from PBMCs. Receptors were obtained from a human donor in good health. Both conserved end residues are part of each CDR3. Each record gives: D gene, V gene, J gene, clone size, CDR3 protein, CDR3 DNA. D genes are given only for firm matches. The size field is filled for only some rows; it gives once, few, many or a size class.

.	TRBV7-2	TRBJ2-3	.	CASSPPLGARGDTQYF	TGTGCCAGCAGCCCCCCCTTGGGGGCTCGGGGAGATACGCAGTATTTT
.	TRBV18	TRBJ1-1	.	CASSQARDKYTEAFF	TGTGCCAGCTCACAGGCCCGGGACAAATACACTGAAGCTTTCTTT
TRBD1	TRBV5-1	TRBJ2-1	.	CASSFGDRGSNEQFF	TGCGCCAGCAGCTTCGGGGACAGGGGATCCAATGAGCAGTTCTTC
.	TRBV27	TRBJ2-7	.	CASSSRGKEEQYF	TGTGCCAGCAGTTCTAGGGGTAAGGAAGAGCAGTACTTC
.	TRBV9	TRBJ2-7	.	CASSAPLGGNSYEQYF	TGTGCCAGCAGCGCACCTCTAGGCGGGAACTCCTACGAGCAGTACTTC
.	TRBV25-1	TRBJ2-7	.	CASTPLERGEQYF	TGTGCCAGCACCCCATTGGAGCGCGGCGAGCAGTACTTC
TRBD2	TRBV6-5	TRBJ2-1	.	CASSYGLAVSYNEQFF	TGTGCCAGCAGTTACGGGCTAGCGGTAAGCTACAATGAGCAGTTCTTC
TRBD2	TRBV29-1	TRBJ2-3	.	CSATLAGGSTDTQYF	TGCAGCGCCACACTAGCGGGTGGAAGCACAGATACGCAGTATTTT
TRBD1	TRBV13	TRBJ2-7	.	CASRLQGYEQYF	TGTGCCAGCAGGTTACAGGGGTACGAGCAGTACTTC
TRBD1	TRBV11-2	TRBJ1-1	.	CASSPGQGAWNTEAFF	TGTGCCAGCAGCCCCGGACAGGGGGCGTGGAACACTGAAGCTTTCTTT
.	TRBV28	TRBJ1-2	.	CASSLRGVADYGYTF	TGTGCCAGCAGTTTGCGGGGGGTAGCGGACTATGGCTACACCTTC
TRBD1	TRBV2	TRBJ2-7	.	CASMTGGPYEQYF	TGTGCCAGCATGACAGGGGGACCCTACGAGCAGTACTTC
TRBD1	TRBV5-1	TRBJ2-7	once	CASSMDRADYEQYF	TGCGCCAGCAGCATGGACAGGGCCGACTACGAGCAGTACTTC
.	TRBV28	TRBJ2-5	.	CASSLIGWYRVETQYF	TGTGCCAGCAGTTTAATAGGGTGGTACAGGGTTGAGACCCAGTACTTC
TRBD1	TRBV28	TRBJ1-4	.	CATTQGVSEKLFF	TGTGCCACCACACAGGGGGTGAGTGAAAAACTGTTTTTT
TRBD2	TRBV11-3	TRBJ2-3	once	CASRGLAETDTQYF	TGTGCCAGCAGGGGACTAGCGGAAACAGATACGCAGTATTTT
TRBD2	TRBV2	TRBJ2-1	.	CASSRDSGRGEQFF	TGTGCCAGCAGCCGGGATAGCGGGAGAGGTGAGCAGTTCTTC
.	TRBV30	TRBJ2-5	.	CAWSAGTPQETQYF	TGTGCCTGGAGTGCCGGGACTCCACAAGAGACCCAGTACTTC
TRBD1	TRBV30	TRBJ1-4	.	CAWRVKGAREKLFF	TGTGCCTGGAGGGTCAAGGGGGCGAGGGAAAAACTGTTTTTT
.	TRBV25-1	TRBJ1-1	.	CASSEGGRSTEAFF	TGTGCCAGCAGTGAGGGGGGTAGGTCCACTGAAGCTTTCTTT
.	TRBV6-1	TRBJ2-7	.	CASSEVIAASYEQYF	TGTGCCAGCAGTGAGGTAATAGCGGCCTCCTACGAGCAGTACTTC
.	TRBV19	TRBJ2-1	.	CASSIEHRNYNEQFF	TGTGCCAGTAGTATAGAGCACAGGAATTACAATGAGCAGTTCTTC
.	TRBV6-1	TRBJ1-3	.	CASSRGALGNTIYF	TGTGCCAGCAGTCGGGGGGCGCTTGGAAACACCATATATTTT
.	TRBV6-1	TRBJ2-5	once	CANLKGLQETQYF	TGTGCCAACCTTAAGGGGTTACAAGAGACCCAGTACTTC
.	TRBV20-1	TRBJ1-1	.	CSARVLFEAFF	TGCAGTGCTAGAGTACTTTTCGAAGCTTTCTTT
.	TRBV18	TRBJ1-1	.	CASSPGANTEAFF	TGTGCCAGCTCACCAGGAGCGAACACTGAAGCTTTCTTT
.	TRBV5-1	TRBJ2-5	.	CASSLSGAQETQYF	TGCGCCAGCAGCTTGTCAGGGGCACAAGAGACCCAGTACTTC
.	TRBV2	TRBJ1-6	.	CASSGEIVALHF	TGTGCCAGCAGTGGGGAGATTGTGGCCCTCCACTTT
TRBD1	TRBV5-1	TRBJ1-1	.	CASKGQGMNTEAFF	TGCGCCAGCAAGGGACAGGGGATGAACACTGAAGCTTTCTTT
.	TRBV5-1	TRBJ1-5	.	CASSLGGRTDQPQHF	TGCGCCAGCAGCTTAGGGGGACGGACCGATCAGCCCCAGCATTTT
TRBD2	TRBV19	TRBJ2-7	.	CASSWTSGDYEQYF	TGTGCCAGTAGCTGGACTAGCGGGGACTACGAGCAGTACTTC
.	TRBV11-3	TRBJ2-1	.	CASSPMSDNEQFF	TGTGCCAGCAGCCCTATGAGCGACAATGAGCAGTTCTTC
TRBD2	TRBV28	TRBJ2-3	.	CASRPSGRVTDTQYF	TGTGCCAGCAGACCCAGCGGGAGGGTTACAGATACGCAGTATTTT
TRBD1	TRBV28	TRBJ1-2	.	CASSFLPAQGHGYTF	TGTGCCAGCAGTTTTTTACCGGCACAGGGGCATGGCTACACCTTC
.	TRBV28	TRBJ1-2	.	CASSQTPGNYGYTF	TGTGCCAGCAGTCAAACCCCCGGGAACTATGGCTACACCTTC
.	TRBV11-2	TRBJ2-1	once	CASSLILDPNEQFF	TGTGCCAGCAGTCTAATACTAGATCCCAATGAGCAGTTCTTC
.	TRBV5-6	TRBJ2-1	.	CASSLDWADNEQFF	TGTGCCAGCAGCTTGGACTGGGCCGACAATGAGCAGTTCTTC
.	TRBV11-2	TRBJ2-7	.	CASSLGVGANEQYF	TGTGCCAGCAGCTTAGGTGTTGGGGCGAACGAGCAGTACTTC
.	TRBV7-9	TRBJ2-7	.	CASSLGRPGYNEQYF	TGTGCCAGCAGCTTAGGACGACCAGGGTACAACGAGCAGTACTTC
TRBD2	TRBV6-5	TRBJ2-1	once	CASSSLAGGLGDEQFF	TGTGCCAGCAGTTCCCTAGCGGGAGGGCTTGGCGATGAGCAGTTCTTC
TRBD2	TRBV4-1	TRBJ2-3	.	CASRLLRREGDTQYF	TGCGCCAGCAGACTTCTAAGGCGGGAGGGAGATACGCAGTATTTT
.	TRBV14	TRBJ2-7	.	CASSQDWAHSSYEQYF	TGTGCCAGCAGCCAAGATTGGGCTCACAGCTCCTACGAGCAGTACTTC
.	TRBV7-9	TRBJ1-2	.	CASALGADYGYTF	TGTGCCAGCGCATTGGGGGCTGACTATGGCTACACCTTC
.	TRBV4-1	TRBJ1-2	.	CASSGHRAPYGYTF	TGCGCCAGCAGCGGACACAGGGCCCCCTATGGCTACACCTTC
.	TRBV6-1	TRBJ1-1	once	CATTSLGGGGTEAFF	TGTGCCACTACGTCCCTGGGGGGGGGAGGGACTGAAGCTTTCTTT
.	TRBV5-1	TRBJ1-5	.	CASSLASGEPQHF	TGCGCCAGCAGCTTGGCGTCGGGGGAGCCCCAGCATTTT
TRBD2	TRBV29-1	TRBJ2-7	.	CSVYTSVSYEQYF	TGCAGCGTTTATACTAGCGTCTCCTACGAGCAGTACTTC
.	TRBV19	TRBJ1-4	.	CASSNRLGPNEKLFF	TGTGCCAGTAGTAACCGACTAGGGCCTAATGAAAAACTGTTTTTT
TRBD2	TRBV27	TRBJ2-2	.	CASSWGLAGTGELFF	TGTGCCAGCAGTTGGGGACTAGCGGGAACCGGGGAGCTGTTTTTT
.	TRBV6-5	TRBJ1-2	.	CASRPKRAEGYTF	TGTGCCAGCAGACCAAAGAGAGCTGAGGGCTACACCTTC
TRBD1	TRBV4-1	TRBJ1-4	.	CASGYLGTGREKLFF	TGCGCCAGCGGATATCTCGGGACAGGTCGCGAAAAACTGTTTTTT